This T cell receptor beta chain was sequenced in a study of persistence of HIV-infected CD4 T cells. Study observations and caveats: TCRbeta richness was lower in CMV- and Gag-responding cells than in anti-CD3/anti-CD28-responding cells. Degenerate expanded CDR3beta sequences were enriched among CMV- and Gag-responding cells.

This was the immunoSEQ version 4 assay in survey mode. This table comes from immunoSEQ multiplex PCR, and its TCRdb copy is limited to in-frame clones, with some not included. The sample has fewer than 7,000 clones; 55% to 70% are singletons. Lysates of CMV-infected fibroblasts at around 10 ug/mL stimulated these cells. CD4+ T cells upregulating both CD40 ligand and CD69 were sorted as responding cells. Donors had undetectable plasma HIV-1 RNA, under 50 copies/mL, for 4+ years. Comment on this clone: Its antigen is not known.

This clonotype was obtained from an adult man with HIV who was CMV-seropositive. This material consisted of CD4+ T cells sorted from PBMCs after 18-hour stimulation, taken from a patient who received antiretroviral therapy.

The CDR3 here is CASSLPGANTEAFF. CDR3 sequence (DNA): TGTGCCAGCAGCCTCCCCGGGGCGAACACTGAAGCTTTCTTT. The V call is TRBV5-6, the J call TRBJ1-1; perhaps TRBD1 as D (5 bases). CDR1 and CDR2 (germline): SGHDT, YYEEEE. The V end lost 4 bases, the J end lost 1 base, and 11 bases lay between the germline ends. The CDR3 runs to 14 residues.